This TCR beta chain derives from a study of blood T cell repertoires in COVID-19 (dated by TCRdb to 2018 to 2020). About the investigation overall: Samples covering the acute and convalescent phases of COVID-19 were provided by collaborators in the United States, Italy and Spain. Sample metadata almost always included a de-identified subject ID, COVID-19 status, age in years and sex. Samples were obtained from the ongoing ImmuneRACE study (first 160 participants) and from roughly 1,300 subjects provided by 6 global collaborators. The material from the prospective study consisted of cDNA or gDNA derived from T cells, B-cell-depleted T cells, or PBMCs. Where available, HLA class I and class II types were obtained from metadata supplied by the sample provider rather than from assay-based typing. The repertoires were released in a freely available public database intended as a resource for research on the immune response to SARS-CoV-2. The dataset comprised deeply sampled blood TCRbeta repertoires from subjects exposed to, actively infected with, or recovered from COVID-19. The research as a whole found: How much clinical and demographic metadata was included differed by source and by participant, and the metadata was provided uncurated.

Taken from cysteine to phenylalanine, the CDR3 has 15 residues. The retained sequence is limited to the CDR3, 45 bases, with the frame set at the first base. At the junction V is shortened by 8 bases and J by 2 bases; bases outside the gene matches: 12. The germline V gene provides CDR1 MNHEY and CDR2 SVGAGI. Each collaborating institution followed its own protocols to collect whole blood in K2EDTA tubes. For TCRbeta analysis, collaborators shipped samples in one of three forms: frozen whole blood, isolated PBMCs, or DNA extracted from either of those sample types. About this clone: Its cognate antigen has yet to be identified. Base qualities are not recorded, but no much larger clone differs from it by a single base.

The immunoSEQ Assay, a bias-controlled multiplex PCR, was used to amplify TCRbeta CDR3 regions from genomic DNA. The study's own analysis went as follows. Within the assay, amplification of reference gene primers was used to estimate how many nucleated cells each sample contained. To quantify the absolute abundance of each unique TCRbeta CDR3 rearrangement, sequence reads were collapsed and filtered. Productive Simpson clonality was computed per sample as the square root of Simpson's diversity index over productive rearrangements. The immuneACCESS repertoire file appears here via TCRdb, limited to in-frame rearrangements. These files lack a portion of the clones; in checked studies, under half of the deficit traces to unresolved V genes, and the cause of the others is not known. V and J calls and clone size are as listed in that table; D and trimming were resolved from the DNA. The sample data list approximately 61,000 clones, and 85% to 90% of these were observed just once. Roughly 18% of the sample lies in the top ten.

Sequenced: peripheral blood. The origin of this receptor is a woman aged 80 or older with active COVID-19. Recombination linked TRBV6-5 to TRBJ2-7, and 7 bases in between align with TRBD1. The CDR3 region reads CASQSWDRKTYEQYF. The DNA is TGTGCCAGCCAGTCGTGGGACAGAAAAACCTACGAGCAGTACTTC.